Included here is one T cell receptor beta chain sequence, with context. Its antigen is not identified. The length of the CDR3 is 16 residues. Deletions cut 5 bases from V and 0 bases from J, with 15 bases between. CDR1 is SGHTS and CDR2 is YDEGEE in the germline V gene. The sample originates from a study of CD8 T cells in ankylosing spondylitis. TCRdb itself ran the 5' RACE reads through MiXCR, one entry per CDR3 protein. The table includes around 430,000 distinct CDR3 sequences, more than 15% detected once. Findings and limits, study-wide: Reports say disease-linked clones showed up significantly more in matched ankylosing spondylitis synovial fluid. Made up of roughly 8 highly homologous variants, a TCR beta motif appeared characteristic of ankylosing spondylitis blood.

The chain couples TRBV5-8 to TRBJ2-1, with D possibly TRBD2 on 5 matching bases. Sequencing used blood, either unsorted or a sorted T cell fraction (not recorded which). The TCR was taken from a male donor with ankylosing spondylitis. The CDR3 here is CASRTRGSVSYNEQFF. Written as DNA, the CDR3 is TGTGCCAGCAGAACTCGAGGGAGCGTCTCCTACAATGAGCAGTTCTTC.